The 17 T cell receptor beta chains in this list originate from one sample, sequenced in a study of a mutant IDH1 vaccine in newly diagnosed glioma. TCRdb's table, derived via immunoSEQ multiplex PCR, lists solely in-frame clones and lacks some. The sample contains 35,000 to 50,000 clones, about four fifths of which appear only once. For these receptors, no antigen is known. Documented time point: week 23, last vaccination. Vaccinated patients received 300 ug of mutant IDH1 20-mer peptide per dose, with topical imiquimod. The sample was PBMCs, taken from a glioma patient whose treatment included an IDH1 peptide vaccine. Receptor source: a woman in her late teens or twenties with glioma. Some clones in this sample may be carry-over from other donors' samples.

V is TRBV10-3 and J is TRBJ1-4; D gene unclear. CDR1 and CDR2 (germline): ENHRY, SYGVKD. Trimming pared 6 bases from V and 6 bases from J, leaving 14 bases between. This CDR3 region has 14 residues. The CDR3 loop reads CAISSSSRDEKLFF. The CDR3, as DNA: TGTGCCATCAGCTCCTCGTCCCGGGATGAAAAACTGTTTTTT.

The chain recombines TRBV29-1 with TRBJ2-5, with D uncertain. This CDR3 comprises 11 residues. Germline V gene sequence: CDR1 SQVTM, CDR2 ANQGSEA. Deletions cut 4 bases from V and 1 base from J, with 4 bases between. The CDR3 loop reads CSVVSQETQYF. CDR3 in DNA: TGCAGCGTTGTCTCCCAAGAGACCCAGTACTTC.

The chain links TRBV5-6 to TRBJ1-5; D ambiguous. Germline CDR1 and CDR2: SGHDT and YYEEEE. CDR3 length equals 14 residues. Trimming left V 1 base short and J 0 bases short, with 5 bases between. The CDR3: CASSLWVSNQPQHF. CDR3 DNA sequence: TGTGCCAGCAGCTTGTGGGTTAGCAATCAGCCCCAGCATTTT. The variable domain in full, completed from reference TRBV5-6 and TRBJ1-5, reads DAGVTQSPTHLIKTRGQQVTLRCSPKSGHDTVSWYQQALGQGPQFIFQYYEEEERQRGNFPDRFSGHQFPNYSSELNVNALLLGDSALYLCASSLWVSNQPQHFGDGTRLSIL.

J is TRBJ1-2 and V is TRBV29-1; no clear D. The CDR3 extends over 12 amino acids. CDR1 SQVTM and CDR2 ANQGSEA come from the germline V gene. Trimming shortened V by 4 bases and J by 1 base, and 7 bases separated the two germline ends. CDR3 DNA sequence: TGCAGCGTTGGAGACTATAACTATGGCTACACCTTC. This codes for CSVGDYNYGYTF.

The J gene is TRBJ1-2, the V gene TRBV13; TRBD1 aligns across 7 bases. CDR1 and CDR2 from the germline V gene are PRHDT and FYEKMQ (reference sequence). This CDR3 has 15 amino acids. The trim removed 0 bases at V and 4 bases at J, leaving 5 bases unmatched. The CDR3 spells CASSLGAGQAYGYTF. The CDR3 region has the DNA TGTGCCAGCAGCTTAGGCGCCGGACAGGCCTATGGCTACACCTTC.

Regarding this clone: The same CDR3 is also encoded by other DNA sequences in this sample. The chain carries TRBV5-1 and TRBJ2-3, with a possible D match to TRBD1 (5 bases). CDR3 length: 13 residues. V lost 0 bases to trimming and J lost 4 bases, with 6 bases between them. The V gene's germline CDR1 is SGHRS and CDR2 YFSETQ. CDR3 amino acids: CASSLGGADTQYF. In DNA form, the CDR3 reads TGCGCCAGCAGCTTGGGGGGCGCAGATACGCAGTATTTT. The full variable domain, rest sourced from reference TRBV5-1 and TRBJ2-3, is KAGVTQTPRYLIKTRGQQVTLSCSPISGHRSVSWYQQTPGQGLQFLFEYFSETQRNKGNFPGRFSGRQFSNSRSEMNVSTLELGDSALYLCASSLGGADTQYFGPGTRLTVL.

With respect to this clone: One end of the junction fails to match germline, which may point to a read error. The V and J genes are TRBV7-9 and TRBJ1-5; D remains ambiguous. There are 12 residues in the CDR3. Germline V gene lookup returns CDR1 SEHNR and CDR2 FQNEAQ (reference sequence). The CDR3 region has the DNA TGTGCCAGCAGCCTAGCGGGTCAGCCCCAGCATTTT. Protein product: CASSLAGQPQHF.

The chain has TRBV5-1 and TRBJ2-2; D not certain. CDR1 SGHRS and CDR2 YFSETQ come from the germline V gene. The CDR3 is made up of 14 amino acids. V was cut by 4 bases and J by 5 bases, with 12 bases left in between. CDR3 sequence (DNA): TGCGCCAGCAGCCTGACAACTTCGACCGGGGAGCTGTTTTTT. Its translation is CASSLTTSTGELFF.

V usage is TRBV10-3 and J usage is TRBJ1-1, with 9 bases aligning to TRBD1. The V and J ends lost 6 bases and 4 bases, in that order; junction bases with no gene match: 9. CDR3 length: 15 amino acids. In germline, CDR1 is ENHRY, CDR2 SYGVKD. This CDR3 reads CAISLGTGRTTEAFF. The CDR3 DNA reads as TGTGCCATCAGCCTTGGGACAGGGAGGACCACTGAAGCTTTCTTT.

The V gene is TRBV7-9, the J gene TRBJ2-6; D not certain. Germline CDR1 SEHNR, CDR2 FQNEAQ (reference sequence). The CDR3 covers 14 residues. The germline V and J ends were trimmed by 4 bases and 0 bases, with 4 bases remaining between them. The CDR3 nucleotides are TGTGCCAGCAGCTGGTCCTCTGGGGCCAACGTCCTGACTTTC. Its protein is CASSWSSGANVLTF.

This rearrangement joins TRBV7-9 to TRBJ2-1; 11 nucleotides match TRBD2. The CDR3 has 17 amino acids. Germline CDR1 reads SEHNR; CDR2 reads FQNEAQ (reference sequence). V lost 5 bases, J lost 5 bases, and 11 bases stayed unmatched. The CDR3 spells CASSKTGGTSGHNEQFF. CDR3 nucleotides: TGTGCCAGCAGCAAAACAGGCGGGACTAGCGGTCACAATGAGCAGTTCTTC.

The J gene is TRBJ2-7, the V gene TRBV10-3, with D perhaps matching TRBD1 (5 bases). Per the germline V gene, CDR1 is ENHRY and CDR2 is SYGVKD. The CDR3 sequence is 15 residues long. V was pared by 3 bases and J by 2 bases, with 14 bases between. The CDR3, as DNA: TGTGCCATCAGTGAACCCGACAGAGGCGCCTACGAGCAGTACTTC. Amino acids: CAISEPDRGAYEQYF.

The chain couples TRBV6-1 to TRBJ2-1, with D perhaps TRBD1 (6 bases). This CDR3 region has 14 residues. V lost 6 bases, J lost 10 bases, and 19 bases lay in between. Germline V CDR1 and CDR2: MNHNS, SASEGT. The CDR3 coding sequence is TGTGCCAGCAGACACTCAACCGGGACATCCGAGCAGTTCTTC. Amino acid sequence: CASRHSTGTSEQFF.

This chain links TRBV7-9 with TRBJ1-2; D remains ambiguous. The germline V gene has CDR1 SEHNR and CDR2 FQNEAQ (reference sequence). V gave up 1 base and J gave up 0 bases, with 9 bases separating them. This CDR3 spans 15 amino acids. The CDR3 region is CASSLGPVANYGYTF. The CDR3 DNA follows: TGTGCCAGCAGCTTAGGCCCAGTCGCTAACTATGGCTACACCTTC.

The rearrangement links TRBV6-1 to TRBJ1-1; no clear D. The germline V gene encodes CDR1 MNHNS and CDR2 SASEGT. The CDR3 runs 17 residues. The ends were cut back, 0 bases at V and 0 bases at J, with 14 bases in the middle. The CDR3 region is CASSEAEGIAMNTEAFF. The CDR3 nucleotides are TGTGCCAGCAGTGAAGCTGAGGGTATCGCAATGAACACTGAAGCTTTCTTT.

In DNA, the CDR3 is TGTGCCAGCAGGCACCGGACAGAGCCCATGGGAACTAATGAAAAACTGTTTTTT. This translates into CASRHRTEPMGTNEKLFF. The chain uses TRBV2 and TRBJ1-4; weak D call: TRBD1 (6 bases). CDR1 SNHLY and CDR2 FYNNEI come from the germline V gene. Trimming cost V 6 bases and J 1 base, with 21 bases left between them. The CDR3 extends over 18 amino acids.

This sequence joins TRBV15 and TRBJ2-3; 14 bases are shared with TRBD2. Germline V lookup: CDR1 LNHNV, CDR2 YYDKDF (reference sequence). Trimming at V came to 8 bases and at J to 4 bases, leaving 8 bases not matched to a gene. The CDR3 has 16 residues. The CDR3 spells CATAGTSGSGPDTQYF. CDR3 bases: TGTGCCACCGCCGGGACTAGCGGGAGCGGGCCAGATACGCAGTATTTT.